This is a list of T cell receptor beta chains from one sample in a study of response to subunit inactivated influenza vaccine. TCRdb reprocessed the RT-PCR reads with MiXCR, giving one entry per CDR3 protein. Found here are hundreds of thousands of distinct CDR3 sequences, approximately 17% of them singletons; the top ten hold roughly a tenth. The sequences come from PBMCs from blood, collected around 5 days after vaccination. The receptor source for this set is a man between 50 and 59 years old who received an inactivated influenza vaccine. Each CDR3 is given with its conserved first and last residue. D genes are given only for firm matches. Some rows mark clone size as missing; the rest say once, few, many or name a class of expanded clone.

>TRBV5-1|NA|TRBJ2-7|NA
CASSGTGEQYF
TGCGCCAGCAGCGGGACGGGCGAGCAGTACTTC
>TRBV5-1|few|TRBJ2-3|TRBD2
CASSLSGGSSTDTQYF
TGCGCCAGCTCCCTCAGCGGGGGATCAAGCACAGATACGCAGTATTTT
>TRBV20-1|NA|TRBJ2-1|NA
CSARDRRLGAGEQFF
TGCAGTGCTAGAGATCGAAGATTAGGAGCGGGTGAGCAGTTCTTC
>TRBV20-1|NA|TRBJ1-6|NA
CSAPPLEVPYSPLHF
TGCAGTGCTCCACCGTTAGAGGTTCCTTATTCACCCCTCCACTTT
>TRBV5-5|NA|TRBJ1-6|TRBD1
CASSSTGFLQPLHF
TGTGCCAGCAGCTCGACAGGGTTTCTTCAACCCCTCCACTTT
>TRBV12-3/TRBV12-4|many|TRBJ2-6|TRBD1
CASRLDRVGANVLTF
TGTGCCAGCAGACTCGACAGGGTTGGGGCCAACGTCCTGACTTTC
>TRBV5-6|NA|TRBJ1-6|NA
CASSLGLSYSPLHF
TGTGCCAGCAGCCTGGGACTGAGTTATTCACCCCTCCACTTT
>TRBV12-3/TRBV12-4|NA|TRBJ1-5|NA
CASSSRGPKHGVAQHF
TGTGCCAGCAGTTCCCGAGGGCCTAAGCACGGTGTGGCCCAGCATTTT
>TRBV4-3|NA|TRBJ2-7|NA
CASSQVFGPPSEQYF
TGCGCCAGCAGCCAAGTGTTTGGACCCCCTAGCGAGCAGTACTTC
>TRBV4-3|once|TRBJ1-2|NA
CASSRDAGRYGYTF
TGCGCCAGCAGCCGGGACGCAGGTCGCTATGGCTACACCTTC
>TRBV9|few|TRBJ2-1|NA
CASSTFDEQFF
TGTGCCAGCAGCACCTTCGATGAGCAGTTCTTC
>TRBV6-1|NA|TRBJ2-4|NA
CASSPGRGPYKNIQYF
TGTGCCAGCAGTCCCGGTCGGGGGCCTTACAAAAACATTCAGTACTTC
>TRBV2|NA|TRBJ2-3|NA
CASTGRISTDTQYF
TGTGCCAGCACAGGGCGGATTAGCACAGATACGCAGTATTTT
>TRBV21-1|NA|TRBJ2-1|NA
CASSKYRRWGSLDYNEQFF
TGTGCCAGCAGCAAATACAGGCGGTGGGGCAGCCTTGACTACAATGAGCAGTTCTTC
>TRBV10-2|few|TRBJ2-1|NA
CASSEGAGTNEQFF
TGCGCCAGCAGTGAAGGGGCTGGCACCAATGAGCAGTTCTTC
>TRBV7-8|NA|TRBJ2-3|NA
CASRALGQDTDTQYF
TGTGCCAGCAGAGCTCTCGGCCAGGACACAGATACGCAGTATTTT
>TRBV2|NA|TRBJ2-2|TRBD1
CASSERGTENTGELFF
TGTGCCAGCAGTGAAAGAGGGACAGAGAACACCGGGGAGCTGTTTTTT
>TRBV5-1|few|TRBJ2-3|TRBD2
CASSLLGGDLTDTQYF
TGCGCCAGCAGCTTGCTGGGGGGGGACCTCACAGATACGCAGTATTTT
>TRBV10-2|few|TRBJ2-3|NA
CASSGLDRDTQYF
TGCGCCAGCAGCGGCCTCGACAGGGATACGCAGTATTTT
>TRBV29-1|many|TRBJ2-7|NA
CSAGRSFYEQYF
TGCAGCGCGGGCCGTTCCTTCTACGAGCAGTACTTC
>TRBV20-1|NA|TRBJ2-2|TRBD1
CSATRDSENTGELFF
TGCAGTGCTACACGGGACAGCGAGAACACCGGGGAGCTGTTTTTT
>TRBV12-3/TRBV12-4|NA|TRBJ1-3|NA
CASSFRFGNTIYF
TGTGCCAGCAGTTTCCGGTTTGGAAACACCATATATTTT